This TCR beta chain was captured in a study of CD8 T cells in ankylosing spondylitis. General study results and limits: Within peripheral blood, clones linked to disease were CD8+ and relatively rare. Earlier authors reported some of these motif variants in reactive arthritis synovial fluid and blood. Among TCR beta sequences, a motif of several highly homologous variants appeared characteristic of ankylosing spondylitis blood.

The germline gives CDR1 SQVTM, CDR2 ANQGSEA. The J segment lost 5 bases and the V segment lost 5 bases, leaving 9 bases of the junction unmatched. This CDR3 contains 14 residues. As regards this clonotype: The antigen remains undetermined.

Quantitative 5'-RACE with molecular barcodes was used to make the TCR beta libraries. From the 5' RACE reads, TCRdb called clonotypes with MiXCR, one entry per CDR3 protein. This sample has about 240,000 distinct CDR3 sequences, with under 30% found just once. The origin of this receptor is a male donor with ankylosing spondylitis or in good health (not recorded which). V and J are TRBV29-1 and TRBJ2-5, with 9 bases identical to TRBD2. The sequenced sample consisted of blood, either unsorted or a sorted T cell fraction (not recorded which). The chain's CDR3 is CSVTAGGTVETQYF. The CDR3 coding sequence is TGCAGCGTTACAGCGGGGGGTACCGTCGAGACCCAGTACTTC.